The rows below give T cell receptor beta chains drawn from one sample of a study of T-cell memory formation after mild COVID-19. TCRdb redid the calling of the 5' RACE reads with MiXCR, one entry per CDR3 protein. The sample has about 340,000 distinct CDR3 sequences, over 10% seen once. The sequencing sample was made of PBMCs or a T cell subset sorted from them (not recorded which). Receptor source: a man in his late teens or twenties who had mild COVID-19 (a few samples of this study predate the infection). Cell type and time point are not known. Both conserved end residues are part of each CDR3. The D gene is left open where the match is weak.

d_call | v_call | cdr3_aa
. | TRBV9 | CASSVEGDPNEQFF
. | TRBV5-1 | CASGGDTQYF
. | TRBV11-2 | CASSLLDAGNTIYF
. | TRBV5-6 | CASSPGWTVASYEQYF
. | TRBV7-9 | CASSMRGGSSTDTQYF
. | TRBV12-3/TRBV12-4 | CASSPLLGSNYGYTF
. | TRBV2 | CASSEWRGNTEAFF
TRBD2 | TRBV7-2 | CASSSRLAGAGELFF
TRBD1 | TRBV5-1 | CASSVGTGEDTGELFF
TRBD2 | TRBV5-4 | CASSREGDSYEQYF
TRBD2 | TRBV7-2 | CASSPTASGGEETQYF
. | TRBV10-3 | CATLGPEFNYGYTF
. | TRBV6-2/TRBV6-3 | CASSYSRLPLHF
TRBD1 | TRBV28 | CASVRDRVFWDPNQPQHF
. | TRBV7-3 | CASSSNSYEQYF
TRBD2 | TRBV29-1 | CSVVSGRTSTDTQYF
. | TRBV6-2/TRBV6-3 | CASRLELSTDTQYF
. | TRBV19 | CASSIGDRIYGYTF
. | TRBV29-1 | CSVARGSGDTQYF
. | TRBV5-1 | CASSLGGGDSGPQHF
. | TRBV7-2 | CASSPRPIGLHEQFF
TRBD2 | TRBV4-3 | CASSQGSSGSTDTQYF